The TCR beta chain under discussion was sequenced for a study of human T cells and chemical hapten exposure. The CDR3 consists of 16 residues. The time point: patch test 2, 6 weeks after DPC sensitization. Treatment of the sample: therapeutic diphenylcyclopropenone sensitization with weekly scalp DPC. One entry per CDR3 protein, called by TCRdb with MiXCR from the RACE reads. The sample consists of roughly 92,000 distinct CDR3 sequences, roughly 11% of them appearing once. This clonotype has only a few counts. The starting material was whole blood, obtained in connection with sensitization to the hapten diphenylcyclopropenone (DPC). The sequence came from a woman aged 40 to 50 with alopecia areata. Some clones in this sample may be carry-over from other donors' samples. This chain joins TRBV1 and TRBJ2-3; no check of the table's D call, TRBD2, against the DNA was made. TRBV1 is classified as a pseudogene. The CDR3 DNA reads as TGCACCAGCAGCCGGACTAGCGGGAGGGGAGCAGATACGCAGTATTTT. Residues: CTSSRTSGRGADTQYF.